What follows is one T cell receptor beta chain and its context. The antigen remains unidentified. Data came from immunoSEQ multiplex PCR; TCRdb stores just in-frame clones and leaves some out. Seen here are 500,000 to 700,000 clones, approximately 95% observed once, and the top ten hold over 0.1%. This sample was included in a study of shared clonotypes between healthy human individuals. For the study at large: There were three CD4 naive, three CD4 memory, two CD8 naive and one CD8 memory plates per donor. Broader study findings: Larger estimated richness was generally recorded for naive subsets relative to memory subsets. The four-donor shared clonotypes exceeded non-shared clonotypes in generation probability, with non-shared ones scoring lower.

Naive CD8 cells, CD45RO-negative and positively selected for CCR7, excluded terminally differentiated effector memory CD45RA+ cells. Between the trimmed V and J ends, which lost 6 bases and 5 bases, there was a span of 5 bases. The germline V gene has CDR1 SGDLS and CDR2 YYNGEE. The CDR3 runs to 11 residues. The chain joins TRBV9 to TRBJ2-2; unclear D gene. This sequence originates from a woman aged 25 to 39 in good health. Sequenced input: naive CD8+ T cells sorted from blood. CDR3 residues: CASTRTGELFF. The CDR3 bases are TGTGCCAGCACAAGAACCGGGGAGCTGTTTTTT.